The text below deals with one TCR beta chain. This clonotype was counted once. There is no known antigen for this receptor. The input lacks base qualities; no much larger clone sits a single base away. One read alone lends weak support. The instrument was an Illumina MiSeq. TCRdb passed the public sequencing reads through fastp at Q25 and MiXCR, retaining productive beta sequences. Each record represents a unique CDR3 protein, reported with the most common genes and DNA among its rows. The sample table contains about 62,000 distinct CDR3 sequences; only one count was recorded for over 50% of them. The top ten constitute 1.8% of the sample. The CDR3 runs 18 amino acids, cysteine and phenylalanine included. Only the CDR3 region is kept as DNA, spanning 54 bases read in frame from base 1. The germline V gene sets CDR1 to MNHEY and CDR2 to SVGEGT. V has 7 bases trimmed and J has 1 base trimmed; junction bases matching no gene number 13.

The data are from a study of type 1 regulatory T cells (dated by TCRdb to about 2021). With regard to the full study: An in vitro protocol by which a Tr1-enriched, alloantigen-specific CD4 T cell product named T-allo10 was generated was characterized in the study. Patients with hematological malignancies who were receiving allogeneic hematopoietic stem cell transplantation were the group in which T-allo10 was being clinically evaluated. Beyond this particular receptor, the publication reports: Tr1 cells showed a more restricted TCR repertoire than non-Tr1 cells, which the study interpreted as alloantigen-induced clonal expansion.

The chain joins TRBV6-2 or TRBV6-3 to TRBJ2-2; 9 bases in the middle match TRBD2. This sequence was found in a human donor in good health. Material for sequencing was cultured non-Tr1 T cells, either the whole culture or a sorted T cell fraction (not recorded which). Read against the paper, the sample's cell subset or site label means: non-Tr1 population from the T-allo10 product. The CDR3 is CASTIPRKTSGNTGELFF. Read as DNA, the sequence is TGTGCCAGCACCATCCCCCGGAAGACTAGCGGGAACACCGGGGAGCTGTTTTTT.